The 24 T cell receptor beta chains given below trace back to one sample, sequenced in a study of vaccination and CD4 T cells after COVID-19. Sequencing of the DNA from cultured CD4+ T cells was carried out with the Oncomine TCR Beta short-read assay. TCRdb re-called the PCR reads with MiXCR, one entry per CDR3 protein. The sample yields under 20,000 distinct CDR3 sequences, over 40% seen once. Their recognized antigens are unknown. As for treatment: roughly 10-day PBMC culture with coronavirus spike peptide pools or control peptides (ViraFEST assay). Sample: CD4+ T cells from blood, cultured in vitro. The receptors shown here come from a human donor who had recovered from COVID-19.

V gene TRBV2 combines with J gene TRBJ1-6; the D gene is possibly TRBD1 (5 bases). V was pared by 6 bases and J by 7 bases, with 16 bases between. Germline values: CDR1 SNHLY, CDR2 FYNNEI. The CDR3 totals 15 residues. The CDR3 loop reads CASRGGEGLNSPLHF. CDR3 coding DNA: TGTGCCAGCAGGGGTGGGGAGGGGTTGAATTCACCCCTCCACTTT.

The chain recombines TRBV7-2 with TRBJ2-7; D may be TRBD2 (6 bases). V shed 0 bases and J shed 6 bases, with 15 bases lying between them. Germline CDR1 reads SGHTA; CDR2 reads FQGNSA. The CDR3 has 15 amino acids. DNA of the CDR3: TGTGCCAGCAGCTTAGCCGGGAGTGGAGTTTCCGAGCAGTACTTC. It is translated as CASSLAGSGVSEQYF.

The V and J genes are TRBV19 and TRBJ2-5; 10 nucleotides agree with TRBD2. Trimming removed 4 bases from V and 5 bases from J; junction bases left unmatched: 10. From germline, CDR1 is LNHDA and CDR2 SQIVND (reference sequence). CDR3 length: 16 amino acids. DNA for the CDR3: TGTGCCAGTAGTACGTATAGCGGGAGGCGTATTGAGACCCAGTACTTC. Its translation: CASSTYSGRRIETQYF.

V is TRBV7-9 and J is TRBJ2-1; the D gene is possibly TRBD1 (6 bases). Trimming removed 1 base from V and 6 bases from J, with 10 bases in between. The germline gives CDR1 SEHNR, CDR2 FQNEAQ (reference sequence). CDR3 length equals 14 residues. CDR3 nucleotide sequence: TGTGCCAGCAGCTTAGTGGCAGGGGTCAATGAGCAGTTCTTC. Encoded protein: CASSLVAGVNEQFF.

The chain has TRBV5-1 and TRBJ1-5; no clear D. V was cut by 4 bases and J by 3 bases, with 11 bases left in between. CDR3 length equals 14 residues. Germline CDR1 SGHRS, CDR2 YFSETQ. CDR3 nucleotide sequence: TGCGCCAGCAGCGCCGACGGAACCAATCAGCCCCAGCATTTT. Translation gives CASSADGTNQPQHF.

In this sample, this clonotype turned up a few times. The chain employs TRBV21-1 and TRBJ1-1. TRBV21-1 is described as a pseudogene. The length of the CDR3 is 14 residues. The CDR3 here is CASSNQELNTEAFF. The CDR3 DNA reads as TGTGCCAGCAGCAATCAGGAGTTGAACACTGAAGCTTTCTTT.

The table lists this clonotype with a few counts. CDR3 loop: CASSSRQVAYGYTF. The CDR3 DNA follows: TGTGCCAGCAGTTCTCGACAGGTTGCCTATGGCTACACCTTC. The chain combines TRBV28 with TRBJ1-2; D might be TRBD1 (6 bases). The CDR3 sequence is 14 residues long. Trimming took off 4 bases at V and 4 bases at J, with 13 bases between the two ends. CDR1 is MDHEN, CDR2 SYDVKM, per germline.

V is TRBV2 and J is TRBJ1-5, with 7 bases that match TRBD1. V lost 3 bases and J lost 4; bases outside the gene matches: 3. The CDR3 runs to 14 residues. Germline CDR1 SNHLY, CDR2 FYNNEI. The CDR3 protein is CASSEGTANQPQHF. The DNA of the CDR3 is TGTGCCAGCAGTGAGGGGACAGCAAATCAGCCCCAGCATTTT.

The chain recombines TRBV5-1 with TRBJ1-2, with a tentative D call TRBD1 (6 bases). V lost 9 bases and J lost 5, with 20 bases in between. This CDR3 is built from 14 residues. Germline V CDR1 and CDR2: SGHRS, YFSETQ. The CDR3 DNA sequence: TGCGCCACCACAGACCCCGGGGGGCAATATGGCTACACCTTC. This translates into CATTDPGGQYGYTF.

This rearrangement joins TRBV6-5 to TRBJ1-1, with TRBD1 matching over 7 bases. Germline V lookup: CDR1 MNHEY, CDR2 SVGAGI. CDR3 size: 15 residues. V lost 4 bases to trimming and J lost 1 base; unmatched junction nucleotides: 6. The DNA of the CDR3 is TGTGCCAGCAGTTTCGGGACAGTCAGGAACACTGAAGCTTTCTTT. It specifies CASSFGTVRNTEAFF.

This rearrangement joins TRBV15 to TRBJ2-1; 7 bases line up with TRBD1. CDR3 length equals 13 residues. After removal of 0 bases from V and 7 bases from J, the junction contained 0 bases not matched to a gene. Germline V gives CDR1 LNHNV, CDR2 YYDKDF (reference sequence). CDR3 nucleotides: TGTGCCACCAGCAGAGACAGGGGGAATGAGCAGTTCTTC. Translating it yields CATSRDRGNEQFF. Full variable domain (missing parts from reference TRBV15 and TRBJ2-1): DAMVIQNPRYQVTQFGKPVTLSCSQTLNHNVMYWYQQKSSQAPKLLFHYYDKDFNNEADTPDNFQSRRPNTSFCFLDIRSPGLGDTAMYLCATSRDRGNEQFFGPGTRLTVL.

This clonotype was counted only a few times. This chain connects TRBV28 to TRBJ1-2; 9 nucleotides line up with TRBD1. From germline, CDR1 is MDHEN and CDR2 SYDVKM. V shed 7 bases and J 4 bases; nucleotides not matched to a gene: 10. This CDR3 comprises 15 residues. The CDR3 sequence is CASNNRGRGSYGYTF. The CDR3 coding sequence is TGTGCCAGCAATAACAGGGGGCGCGGGAGCTATGGCTACACCTTC.

This clonotype was detected once. V is TRBV20-1 and J is TRBJ1-6; 7 positions agree with TRBD1. V lost 0 bases, J lost 0 bases, and 8 bases stayed unmatched. The CDR3 runs 18 residues. Germline V lookup: CDR1 DFQATT, CDR2 SNEGSKA (reference sequence). The CDR3, as DNA: TGCAGTGCTAGAGATGGGGGACAGCTAATCTCCTATAATTCACCCCTCCACTTT. This codes for CSARDGGQLISYNSPLHF.

This clonotype was found a few times. The chain employs TRBV19 and TRBJ1-2; no firm D call. Trimming took 3 bases from V and 2 from J, leaving 10 bases between them. The CDR3 consists of 14 residues. Germline V lookup: CDR1 LNHDA, CDR2 SQIVND (reference sequence). For the CDR3, the DNA is TGTGCCAGTAGTATTAAGGGAGGCAACTATGGCTACACCTTC. Amino acid sequence: CASSIKGGNYGYTF.

V and J are TRBV18 and TRBJ1-5; D perhaps matches TRBD1 (5 bases). The V end lost 1 base, the J end lost 3 bases, and 13 bases lay between the germline ends. Germline lookup yields CDR1 KGHSH and CDR2 LQKENI. The CDR3 spans 16 residues. CDR3 in amino acids: CASSPLPGVANQPQHF. DNA of the CDR3: TGTGCCAGCTCACCACTCCCGGGGGTGGCCAATCAGCCCCAGCATTTT. Full variable domain (missing parts from reference TRBV18 and TRBJ1-5): NAGVMQNPRHLVRRRGQEARLRCSPMKGHSHVYWYRQLPEEGLKFMVYLQKENIIDESGMPKERFSAEFPKEGPSILRIQQVVRGDSAAYFCASSPLPGVANQPQHFGDGTRLSIL.

Concerning this clonotype itself: The conserved phenylalanine or tryptophan normally closing the CDR3 is absent here, so this likely arose from a read error. The V gene is TRBV12-3 or TRBV12-4, the J gene TRBJ1-5; D remains unclear. V was pared by 2 bases and J by 1 base, with 9 bases between. CDR3 size: 15 residues. The CDR3 sequence: CASSLSGRSNQPQHY. In DNA, the CDR3 is TGTGCCAGCAGTTTATCCGGGCGAAGCAATCAGCCCCAGCATTAT.

In its sample, this clonotype was seen a few times. The J gene is TRBJ1-1, the V gene TRBV24-1; D is unresolved. The CDR3 is made up of 13 amino acids. The V gene lost 3 bases and the J gene lost 2 bases, with 6 bases spanning the gap. CDR1 and CDR2 (germline): KGHDR, SFDVKD. CDR3 sequence reads: CATSDAGNTEAFF. The CDR3 DNA reads as TGTGCCACCAGTGATGCGGGTAACACTGAAGCTTTCTTT.

This clonotype was seen a few times. CDR3: CASTMRSDGYTF. The CDR3 region has the DNA TGTGCCAGCACTATGAGGTCAGATGGCTACACCTTC. The V call is TRBV2, the J call TRBJ1-2; D remains unclear. This CDR3 has 12 residues. Trimming shortened V by 7 bases and J by 6 bases, and 12 bases separated the two germline ends. In germline, CDR1 is SNHLY, CDR2 FYNNEI.

The V and J genes are TRBV7-2 and TRBJ1-5; a possible D gene is TRBD1 (5 bases). Trimming shortened V by 2 bases and J by 1 base, and 6 bases separated the two germline ends. Germline V gene sequence: CDR1 SGHTA, CDR2 FQGNSA. The CDR3 covers 14 residues. This CDR3 reads CASSLRDSNQPQHF. The CDR3 coding sequence is TGTGCCAGCAGCTTAAGGGACAGCAATCAGCCCCAGCATTTT.

The rearrangement links TRBV2 to TRBJ1-4, with 10 bases aligning to TRBD1. CDR1 and CDR2 (germline): SNHLY, FYNNEI. This CDR3 is built from 14 residues. Losses at the gene ends were 7 bases for V and 12 bases for J; bases not matched to a gene: 11. DNA of the CDR3: TGTGCCAGCACCCGGGACAGGGGATGGGAAGAACTGTTTTTT. Encoded protein: CASTRDRGWEELFF.

J is TRBJ1-5 and V is TRBV28; TRBD1 agrees at 9 bases. J was trimmed by 0 bases and V by 7 bases; bases with no gene match: 4. The germline V gene encodes CDR1 MDHEN and CDR2 SYDVKM. This CDR3 has 15 amino acids. The CDR3 region has the DNA TGTGCCAGCACCCAGACAGGGGGTAGCAATCAGCCCCAGCATTTT. It yields the protein CASTQTGGSNQPQHF.

There are a few counts of this clonotype. This chain uses TRBV19 with TRBJ2-1, with TRBD1 matching over 8 bases. V gave up 0 bases and J gave up 6 bases; unmatched junction bases: 7. The CDR3 is made up of 16 amino acids. Germline assignment: CDR1 LNHDA and CDR2 SQIVND (reference sequence). CDR3 protein: CASSIEAGTGVNEQFF. The CDR3 DNA follows: TGTGCCAGTAGTATAGAAGCCGGGACAGGCGTCAATGAGCAGTTCTTC. Based on the CDR3 plus reference TRBV19 and TRBJ2-1, the full variable domain is DGGITQSPKYLFRKEGQNVTLSCEQNLNHDAMYWYRQDPGQGLRLIYYSQIVNDFQKGDIAEGYSVSREKKESFPLTVTSAQKNPTAFYLCASSIEAGTGVNEQFFGPGTRLTVL.

This clonotype came up a few times. The V gene is TRBV7-9, the J gene TRBJ1-2, with a tentative D call TRBD1 (5 bases). CDR3 length: 17 residues. In germline, CDR1 is SEHNR, CDR2 FQNEAQ (reference sequence). V lost 4 bases and J 4 bases, leaving 22 bases between the germline ends. CDR3 nucleotides: TGTGCCAGCAGCTATTTCCCCCCGGGACGGCAAATCTATGGCTACACCTTC. Its translation: CASSYFPPGRQIYGYTF.

V gene TRBV19 combines with J gene TRBJ1-4, with D perhaps matching TRBD1 (5 bases). CDR1 and CDR2 (germline): LNHDA, SQIVND (reference sequence). Trimming shortened V by 6 bases and J by 8 bases, and 19 bases separated the two germline ends. The CDR3 is 15 amino acids. CDR3 protein: CASSKTGTDGEKLFF. In nucleotides, the CDR3 is TGTGCCAGTAGCAAAACCGGGACGGACGGAGAAAAACTGTTTTTT.